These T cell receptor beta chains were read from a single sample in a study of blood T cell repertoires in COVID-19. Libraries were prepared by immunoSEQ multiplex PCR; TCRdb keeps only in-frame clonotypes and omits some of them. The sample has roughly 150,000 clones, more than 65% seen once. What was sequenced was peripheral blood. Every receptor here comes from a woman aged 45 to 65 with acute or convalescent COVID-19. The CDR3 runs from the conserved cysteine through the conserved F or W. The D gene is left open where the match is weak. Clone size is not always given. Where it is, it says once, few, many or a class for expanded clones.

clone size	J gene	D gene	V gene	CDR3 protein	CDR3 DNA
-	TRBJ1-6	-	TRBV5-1	CASRSVGNNSPLHF	TGCGCCAGCAGGAGTGTTGGTAATAATTCACCCCTCCACTTT
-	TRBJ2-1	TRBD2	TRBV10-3	CATSRAGGNLGNEQFF	TGTGCCACCTCTCGAGCGGGAGGGAATCTCGGCAATGAGCAGTTCTTC
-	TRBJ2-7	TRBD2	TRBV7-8	CASSLALGLAGDPGEQYF	TGTGCCAGCAGCTTAGCGCTGGGACTAGCGGGAGATCCAGGCGAGCAGTACTTC
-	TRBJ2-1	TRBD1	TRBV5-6	CASRRQGDSYNEQFF	TGTGCCAGCAGGCGACAGGGCGACTCCTACAATGAGCAGTTCTTC
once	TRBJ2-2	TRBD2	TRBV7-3	CASSLAGRAHTGELFF	TGTGCCAGCAGCTTAGCGGGGAGGGCCCACACCGGGGAGCTGTTTTTT
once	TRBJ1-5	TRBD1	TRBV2	CASSEFRTGGFQPQHF	TGTGCCAGCAGTGAATTCAGGACAGGGGGCTTTCAGCCCCAGCATTTT
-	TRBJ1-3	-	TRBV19	CASSSSGVGNTIYF	TGTGCCAGTAGCTCATCAGGTGTCGGAAACACCATATATTTT
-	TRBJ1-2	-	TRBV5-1	CASSLDRSPIYTF	TGCGCCAGCAGCTTGGACCGGTCCCCGATCTACACCTTC
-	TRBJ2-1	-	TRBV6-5	CASKTRAGSYNEQFF	TGTGCCAGCAAAACGAGGGCCGGGAGCTACAATGAGCAGTTCTTC
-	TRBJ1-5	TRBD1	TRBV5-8	CASSFDATGTQPQHF	TGTGCCAGCAGCTTTGACGCGACAGGGACTCAGCCCCAGCATTTT
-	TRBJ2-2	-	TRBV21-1	CASSKPGTSGGPNTGELFF	TGTGCCAGCAGCAAACCCGGGACTAGCGGGGGGCCAAACACCGGGGAGCTGTTTTTT
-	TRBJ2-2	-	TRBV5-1	CASSRGQNTGELFF	TGCGCCAGCAGCCGAGGACAGAACACCGGGGAGCTGTTTTTT
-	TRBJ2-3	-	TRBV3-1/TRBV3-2	CASSQVGATDTQYF	TGTGCCAGCAGCCAAGTAGGGGCCACAGATACGCAGTATTTT
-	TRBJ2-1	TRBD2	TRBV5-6	CASILSGRADNEQFF	TGTGCCAGCATCCTTAGCGGGAGAGCCGACAATGAGCAGTTCTTC
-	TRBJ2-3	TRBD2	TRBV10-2	CASSGGGRVAGTVDTQYF	TGCGCCAGCAGTGGGGGCGGTAGAGTAGCGGGGACGGTTGATACGCAGTATTTT
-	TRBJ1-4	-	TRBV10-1	CASRTNGGPAATNEKLFF	TGCGCCAGCAGAACGAACGGAGGACCAGCTGCAACTAATGAAAAACTGTTTTTT
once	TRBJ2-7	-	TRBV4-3	CASSQTDGAYEQYF	TGCGCCAGCAGCCAAACTGACGGGGCCTACGAGCAGTACTTC
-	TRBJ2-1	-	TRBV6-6	CASRVWAGRGGEQFF	TGTGCCAGCCGGGTCTGGGCCGGGAGAGGTGGTGAGCAGTTCTTC
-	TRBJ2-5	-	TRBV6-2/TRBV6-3	CASSYSTGHQYQETQYF	TGTGCCAGCAGTTACTCGACTGGACACCAGTACCAAGAGACCCAGTACTTC
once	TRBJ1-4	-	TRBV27	CASMFSAESPKKLFF	TGTGCCAGCATGTTCTCCGCGGAATCTCCGAAAAAACTGTTTTTT
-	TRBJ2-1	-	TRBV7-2	CASSRTGYQFF	TGTGCCAGCAGCCGAACAGGGTATCAGTTCTTC
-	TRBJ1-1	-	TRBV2	CASSEWQVNTEAFF	TGTGCCAGCAGTGAGTGGCAAGTAAACACTGAAGCTTTCTTT
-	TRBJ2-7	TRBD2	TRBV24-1	CATSDSGTSDYEQYF	TGTGCCACCAGTGATTCCGGGACTAGTGACTACGAGCAGTACTTC
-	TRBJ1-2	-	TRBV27	CASSTGDSKGYTF	TGTGCCAGCAGTACGGGGGATTCTAAGGGCTACACCTTC
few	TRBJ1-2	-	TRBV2	CASSTAIGYTF	TGTGCCAGCTCTACAGCTATCGGCTACACCTTC